This T cell receptor beta chain stems from a study of T-cell memory formation after mild COVID-19. For the study at large: TCR clustering was largely donor specific. Findings and caveats of the study: A second wave of clones peaked on day 37, and their SARS-CoV-2 specificity went unconfirmed. Clones shrinking between day 15 and 85 showed a balanced CD4/CD8 split, and those that grew later tilted toward CD4+.

CDR1 SGHKS and CDR2 YYEKEE come from the germline V gene (reference sequence). Germline trimming cut 0 bases from V and 7 bases from J; bases unmatched to any gene: 4. This CDR3 has 14 amino acids. TCRdb used MiXCR to reprocess the 5' RACE reads, holding one entry per CDR3 protein. The sample carries about 400,000 distinct CDR3 sequences, around 22% recorded once. This clonotype was seen only a few times. The target antigen is unknown. The rearrangement links TRBV5-5 to TRBJ2-1; 7 bases line up with TRBD2. This TCR was recovered from an adult woman who had mild COVID-19 (a few samples of this study predate the infection). Cell type and time point are not known. Sequenced sample: PBMCs or a T cell subset sorted from them (not recorded which). This CDR3 is CASSLAPGGNEQFF. DNA of the CDR3: TGTGCCAGCAGCTTGGCCCCGGGGGGAAATGAGCAGTTCTTC.